What follows are 14 T cell receptor beta chains derived from one specimen sequenced in a study of identical twins. TCRdb itself ran the 5' RACE reads through MiXCR, one entry per CDR3 protein. The sample has some 1,600,000 distinct CDR3 sequences, 25% to 35% seen once. Material for sequencing was cord blood. Every receptor here comes from a newborn girl in good health.

This clonotype has a single count. The rearrangement joins TRBV20-1 to TRBJ1-1; D is possibly TRBD1 (5 bases). Trimming removed 1 base from V and 0 bases from J, with 12 bases in between. CDR1 and CDR2 (germline): DFQATT, SNEGSKA (reference sequence). The CDR3 loop spans 15 amino acids. CDR3 in amino acids: CSARGDRLLNTEAFF. CDR3 sequence (DNA): TGCAGTGCTAGAGGGGACCGGTTATTGAACACTGAAGCTTTCTTT.

This chain connects TRBV2 to TRBJ2-7; D remains ambiguous. Trimming shortened V by 5 bases and J by 6 bases, and 8 bases separated the two germline ends. From germline, CDR1 is SNHLY and CDR2 FYNNEI. CDR3 length: 11 amino acids. The chain's CDR3 is CASSKRSEQYF. The CDR3 nucleotides read TGTGCCAGCAGTAAAAGGAGCGAGCAGTACTTC. Together with reference TRBV2 and TRBJ2-7, the CDR3 gives the full variable domain: EPEVTQTPSHQVTQMGQEVILRCVPISNHLYFYWYRQILGQKVEFLVSFYNNEISEKSEIFDDQFSVERPDGSNFTLKIRSTKLEDSAMYFCASSKRSEQYFGPGTRLTVT.

This clonotype showed up many times. The V gene is TRBV12-3 or TRBV12-4, the J gene TRBJ1-2, with D unclear. V was cut by 2 bases and J by 5 bases, with 12 bases left in between. The CDR3 is made up of 14 amino acids. As DNA, the CDR3 is TGTGCCAGCAGTTTAAACGTCCCAGCGTATGGCTACACCTTC. Translation: CASSLNVPAYGYTF.

This clonotype appeared many times. The chain couples TRBV29-1 to TRBJ1-2, with TRBD1 as a possible D gene (6 bases). V was cut by 2 bases and J by 1 base, with 11 bases left in between. Germline lookup yields CDR1 SQVTM and CDR2 ANQGSEA. There are 14 residues in the CDR3. The CDR3 DNA reads as TGCAGCGTTGAAACAGGGTCCTTTAACTATGGCTACACCTTC. It specifies CSVETGSFNYGYTF.

The chain recombines TRBV20-1 with TRBJ1-1; the match to TRBD1 covers 8 bases. Germline CDR1 DFQATT, CDR2 SNEGSKA (reference sequence). The CDR3 contains 14 residues. Losses at the gene ends were 0 bases for V and 3 bases for J; bases not matched to a gene: 3. The chain's CDR3 is CSAREPQGDTEAFF. DNA for the CDR3: TGCAGTGCTAGAGAACCACAGGGGGACACTGAAGCTTTCTTT.

This clonotype has more than one count but fewer than ten. This sequence joins TRBV2 and TRBJ1-2; D remains ambiguous. This CDR3 has 13 amino acids. The V gene lost 3 bases and the J gene lost 4 bases, with 9 bases spanning the gap. Germline-derived CDR1 and CDR2 are SNHLY and FYNNEI. CDR3 nucleotide sequence: TGTGCCAGCAGTGACTTGCCCCCCTATGGCTACACCTTC. Translated, it gives CASSDLPPYGYTF.

This clonotype occurred a few times. The chain is built from TRBV19 and TRBJ2-3; TRBD2 matches 11 bases. The CDR3 length is 14 residues. The V gene's germline CDR1 is LNHDA and CDR2 SQIVND (reference sequence). Trimming took 5 bases from V and 7 from J; bases not matched to a gene: 5. Here the CDR3 reads CASSRLAGTYTQYF. CDR3 DNA sequence: TGTGCCAGTAGTCGACTAGCGGGGACCTATACGCAGTATTTT.

This clonotype has more than one count but fewer than ten. This sequence joins TRBV5-1 and TRBJ2-3; possible D gene TRBD2, 5 bases. This CDR3 spans 15 amino acids. V shed 0 bases and J shed 0 bases, with 8 bases lying between them. The germline gives CDR1 SGHRS, CDR2 YFSETQ. Here the CDR3 DNA reads TGCGCCAGCAGCTTGGTGGCTAGCAGCACAGATACGCAGTATTTT. Amino acids: CASSLVASSTDTQYF.

This clonotype was found a few times. V gene TRBV5-1 combines with J gene TRBJ2-1; 8 bases fit TRBD2. CDR1 SGHRS and CDR2 YFSETQ come from the germline V gene. The length of the CDR3 is 14 residues. Trimming removed 4 bases from V and 5 bases from J; junction bases left unmatched: 5. The CDR3, as DNA: TGCGCCAGCAGCCCGCGGGGGGCAAACAATGAGCAGTTCTTC. Amino acids: CASSPRGANNEQFF.

Only a few counts were recorded for this clonotype. The chain is built from TRBV7-9 and TRBJ2-1; 15 bases match TRBD2. Germline CDR1 is SEHNR and CDR2 is FQNEAQ (reference sequence). The V segment lost 2 bases and the J segment 0 bases; nucleotides outside the gene matches: 8. The CDR3 covers 20 residues. CDR3 loop: CASSLRKGLAGGSSYNEQFF. DNA of the CDR3: TGTGCCAGCAGCTTAAGAAAAGGACTAGCGGGGGGGAGCTCCTACAATGAGCAGTTCTTC.

The rearrangement joins TRBV5-1 to TRBJ2-1, with TRBD1 as a possible D gene (6 bases). The DNA end is more similar to TRBJ2-7, so the J call may be wrong. In germline, CDR1 is SGHRS, CDR2 YFSETQ. The CDR3 sequence is 14 residues long. As DNA, the CDR3 is TGCGCCAGCAGCCACGGGACACCTTACAATGAGCAGTACTTC. Translated: CASSHGTPYNEQYF.

V is TRBV12-3 or TRBV12-4 and J is TRBJ1-1; TRBD1 agrees at 10 bases. The junction had 2 bases not matched to a gene; V was cut back by 5 bases and J by 5 bases. The CDR3 sequence is 13 residues long. The CDR3, as DNA: TGTGCCAGCAGTGACAGGGGGCAAACTGAAGCTTTCTTT. Translation gives CASSDRGQTEAFF.

V is TRBV20-1 and J is TRBJ2-5, with 7 bases that match TRBD1. The V segment lost 3 bases and the J segment 1 base; nucleotides outside the gene matches: 2. CDR1 and CDR2 from the germline V gene are DFQATT and SNEGSKA (reference sequence). CDR3 length: 13 amino acids. DNA for the CDR3: TGCAGTGCTAGGGGGGACAGCCAAGAGACCCAGTACTTC. Translating it yields CSARGDSQETQYF.

In this sample, this clonotype turned up once. V is TRBV5-1 and J is TRBJ2-7; 10 bases line up with TRBD2. Germline trimming cut 2 bases from V and 2 bases from J; bases unmatched to any gene: 16. CDR3 size: 19 residues. Germline-derived CDR1 and CDR2 are SGHRS and YFSETQ. CDR3 residues: CASSFTPLAGTKRAYEQYF. In DNA, the CDR3 is TGCGCCAGCAGCTTTACCCCACTAGCGGGGACCAAGAGGGCCTACGAGCAGTACTTC.